This entry concerns a single TCR beta chain. Its antigen is not known. This record belongs to a study of T cell responses to AZD1222 COVID-19 vaccine. Whole-study context: Some second doses came at about 4 weeks and others at about 12 weeks; these were pooled.

The V and J ends lost 5 bases and 3 bases, in that order; junction bases with no gene match: 6. Germline CDR1 and CDR2: SGHTA and FQGTGA. This CDR3 region has 15 residues. Assay used: immunoSEQ multiplex PCR; TCRdb lists only in-frame clones, some missing. The sample yields about 74,000 clones, roughly 89% seen once. Study results and limitations: Reportedly, nearly half the spike-specific TCRs target unmutated variant regions. Only 5 to 7 AZD1222 recipients were seropositive at baseline. Clonal diversity may have been underestimated in mostly white British donors.

This sample comprised peripheral blood, obtained on day 0 of AZD1222 vaccination. The sequence came from an adult in good health. V and J are TRBV7-3 and TRBJ1-2, with 10 positions matching TRBD1. The CDR3 region is CASSDGQGGDYGYTF. Here the CDR3 DNA reads TGTGCCAGCAGCGATGGACAGGGGGGTGACTATGGCTACACCTTC.